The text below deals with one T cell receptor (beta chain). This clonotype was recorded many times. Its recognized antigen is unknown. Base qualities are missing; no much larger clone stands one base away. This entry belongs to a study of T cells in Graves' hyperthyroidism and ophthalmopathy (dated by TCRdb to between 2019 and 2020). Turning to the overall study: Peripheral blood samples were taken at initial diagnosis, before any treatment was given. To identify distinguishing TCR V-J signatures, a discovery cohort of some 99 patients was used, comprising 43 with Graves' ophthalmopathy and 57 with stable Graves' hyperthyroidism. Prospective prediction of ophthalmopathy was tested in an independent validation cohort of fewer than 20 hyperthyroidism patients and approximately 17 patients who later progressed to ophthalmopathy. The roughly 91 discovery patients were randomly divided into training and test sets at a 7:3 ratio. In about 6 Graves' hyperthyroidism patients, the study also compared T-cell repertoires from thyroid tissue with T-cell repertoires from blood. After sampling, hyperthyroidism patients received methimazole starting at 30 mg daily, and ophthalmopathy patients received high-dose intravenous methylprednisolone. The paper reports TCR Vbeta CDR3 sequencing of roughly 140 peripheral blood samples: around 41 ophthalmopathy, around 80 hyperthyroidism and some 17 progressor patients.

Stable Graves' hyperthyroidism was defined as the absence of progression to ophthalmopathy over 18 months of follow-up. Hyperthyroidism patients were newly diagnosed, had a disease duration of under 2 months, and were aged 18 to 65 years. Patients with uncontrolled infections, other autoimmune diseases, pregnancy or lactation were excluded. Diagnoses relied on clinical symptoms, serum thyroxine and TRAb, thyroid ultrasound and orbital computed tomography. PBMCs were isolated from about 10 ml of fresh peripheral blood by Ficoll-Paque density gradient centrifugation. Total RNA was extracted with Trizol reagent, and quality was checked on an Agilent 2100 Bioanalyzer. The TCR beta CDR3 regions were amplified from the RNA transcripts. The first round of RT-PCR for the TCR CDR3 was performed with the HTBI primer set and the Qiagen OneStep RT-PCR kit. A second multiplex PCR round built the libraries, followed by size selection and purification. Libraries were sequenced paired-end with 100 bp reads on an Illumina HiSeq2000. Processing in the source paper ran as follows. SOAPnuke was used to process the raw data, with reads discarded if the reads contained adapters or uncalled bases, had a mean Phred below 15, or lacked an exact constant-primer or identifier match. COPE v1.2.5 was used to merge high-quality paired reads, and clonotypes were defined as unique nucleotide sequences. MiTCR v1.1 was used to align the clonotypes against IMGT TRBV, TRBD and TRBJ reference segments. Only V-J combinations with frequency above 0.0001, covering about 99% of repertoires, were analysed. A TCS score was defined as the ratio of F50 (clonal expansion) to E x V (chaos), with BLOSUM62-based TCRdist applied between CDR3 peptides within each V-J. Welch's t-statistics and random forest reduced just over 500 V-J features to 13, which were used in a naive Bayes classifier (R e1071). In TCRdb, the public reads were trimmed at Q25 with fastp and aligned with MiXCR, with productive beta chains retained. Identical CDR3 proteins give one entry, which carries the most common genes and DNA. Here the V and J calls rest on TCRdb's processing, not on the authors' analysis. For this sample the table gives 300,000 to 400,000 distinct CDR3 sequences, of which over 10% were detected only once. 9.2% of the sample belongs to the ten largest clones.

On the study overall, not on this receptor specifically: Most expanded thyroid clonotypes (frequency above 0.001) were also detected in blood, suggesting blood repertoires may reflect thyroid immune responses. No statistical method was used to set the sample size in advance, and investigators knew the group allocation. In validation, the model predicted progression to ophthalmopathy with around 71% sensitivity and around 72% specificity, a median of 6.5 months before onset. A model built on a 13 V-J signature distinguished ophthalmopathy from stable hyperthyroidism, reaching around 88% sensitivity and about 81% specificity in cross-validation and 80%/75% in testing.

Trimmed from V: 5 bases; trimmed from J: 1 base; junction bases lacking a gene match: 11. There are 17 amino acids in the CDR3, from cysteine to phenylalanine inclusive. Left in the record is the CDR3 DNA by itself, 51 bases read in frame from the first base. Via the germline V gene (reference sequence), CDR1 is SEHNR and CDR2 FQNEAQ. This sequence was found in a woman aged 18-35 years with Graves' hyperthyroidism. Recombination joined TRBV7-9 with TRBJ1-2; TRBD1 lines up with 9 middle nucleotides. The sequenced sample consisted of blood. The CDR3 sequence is CASSQFLGTGLNYGYTF. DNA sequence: TGTGCCAGCAGCCAATTTTTAGGGACAGGGCTTAACTATGGCTACACCTTC.